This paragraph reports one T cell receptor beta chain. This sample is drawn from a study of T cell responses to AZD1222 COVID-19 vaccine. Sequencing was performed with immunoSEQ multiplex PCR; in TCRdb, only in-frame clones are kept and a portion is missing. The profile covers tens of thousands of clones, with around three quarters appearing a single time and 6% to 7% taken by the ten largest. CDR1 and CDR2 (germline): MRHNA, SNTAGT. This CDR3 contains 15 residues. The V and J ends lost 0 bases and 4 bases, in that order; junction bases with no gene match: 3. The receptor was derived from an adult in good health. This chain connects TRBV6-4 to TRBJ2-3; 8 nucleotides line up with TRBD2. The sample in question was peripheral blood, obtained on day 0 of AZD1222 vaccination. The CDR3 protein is CASSDSGRAADTQYF. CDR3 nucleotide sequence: TGTGCCAGCAGTGACTCCGGGAGGGCCGCAGATACGCAGTATTTT.